This is a list of T cell receptor beta chains from one sample in a study of OX40 agonist ivuxolimab in advanced cancers. TCRdb's copy holds only in-frame clones and misses some; the assay was immunoSEQ multiplex PCR. In the table there are tens of thousands of clones, roughly 90% of which are singletons. The sequences come from CD4+ or CD8+ T cells sorted from blood, collected in a trial of the OX40 agonist ivuxolimab. All receptors derive from an adult with an advanced solid tumor such as melanoma, head and neck, liver or kidney cancer. The CDR3 runs from the conserved cysteine through the conserved F or W. The order of the fields is CDR3 length, V gene, CDR3 protein.

len: 16
v_gene: TRBV28
CDR3aa: CASSLLAGPSYNEQFF

len: 13
v_gene: TRBV7-3
CDR3aa: CASSLAGEGEQYF

len: 16
v_gene: TRBV4-1
CDR3aa: CASSLKQGASTDTQYF

len: 16
v_gene: TRBV5-4
CDR3aa: CASSPFAWGRDNEQFF

len: 16
v_gene: TRBV19
CDR3aa: CASSPPRPSSYNEQFF

len: 20
v_gene: TRBV19
CDR3aa: CASSQTHTSGRAGAKNIQYF

len: 16
v_gene: TRBV19
CDR3aa: CASSPGLAGRTDTQYF

len: 14
v_gene: TRBV5-1
CDR3aa: CASSWTGGFYGYTF

len: 13
v_gene: TRBV6-5
CDR3aa: CASTAVRNTEAFF

len: 14
v_gene: TRBV28
CDR3aa: CASSRGEGYTEAFF

len: 13
v_gene: TRBV13
CDR3aa: CASSLRRDTEAFF

len: 13
v_gene: TRBV5-4
CDR3aa: CASSLHSYNEQFF

len: 14
v_gene: TRBV15
CDR3aa: CATSNPLDTDTQYF

len: 18
v_gene: TRBV4-1
CDR3aa: CASSHAWGDRGRAQPQHF

len: 16
v_gene: TRBV5-1
CDR3aa: CASSLSPSGKTYEQYF

len: 16
v_gene: TRBV2
CDR3aa: CASSDRPWGTAGELFF

len: 14
v_gene: TRBV28
CDR3aa: CASGPQSSYNEQFF

len: 20
v_gene: TRBV7-6
CDR3aa: CASTSGYRTGGFPGANVLTF

len: 14
v_gene: TRBV6-5
CDR3aa: CASSRTESNQPQHF

len: 15
v_gene: TRBV7-6
CDR3aa: CASSLESSSNQPQHF

len: 15
v_gene: TRBV5-1
CDR3aa: CASSPGMGDFTPWTF

len: 17
v_gene: TRBV2
CDR3aa: CASSLIYRGLGNSPLHF

len: 17
v_gene: TRBV4-3
CDR3aa: CASSRSGTGGGNTEAFF

len: 14
v_gene: TRBV4-1
CDR3aa: CASSQEQVGEEQYF

len: 16
v_gene: TRBV19
CDR3aa: CASSISSGRSQYEQYF

len: 14
v_gene: TRBV9
CDR3aa: CASSPGGVVTEAFF

len: 13
v_gene: TRBV2
CDR3aa: CASCTGPYQPQHF

len: 14
v_gene: TRBV27
CDR3aa: CASRQAGGGGELFF

len: 15
v_gene: TRBV7-8
CDR3aa: CASRPDREGPYGYTF

len: 15
v_gene: TRBV5-6
CDR3aa: CASSLGAGGSYEQYF

len: 11
v_gene: TRBV27
CDR3aa: CASSFGYEQFF